This T cell receptor (beta chain) was profiled in a study of cytomegalovirus exposure and HLA in healthy donors (dated 2017 in TCRdb). Background on the whole study: According to an earlier analysis of several hundred of the donors, some 180 million T cells yielded 95 million to 140 million unique TCR beta sequences and less than 300 Gb of sequence data. A later genetic analysis used genome-wide SNP genotypes for about three fifths of the 666 donors, treating that subset as a discovery cohort. The number of typed donors differed by locus: about 620-630 for A, B, C, DRB1 and DQB1; about 520 for DQA1; 606 for DPA1; and 400 to 480 for DPB1. In addition to the first cohort of roughly 700 subjects, a separate validation cohort of 100 to 150 different subjects was used. Among the roughly 380 genotyped donors, approximately 77% belonged to the genetic ancestry cluster associated with self-reported Caucasian donors. An early release covering about 600 HLA-typed donors comprised approximately 290 gigabases of sequencing data and around 80 million unique TCR sequences. The later analysis used no new phenotypic data to find candidate immune exposures, relying instead on TCR beta sequences and their occurrence across donors. The study profiled the T cell repertoires of about 640 subjects by immunosequencing and related them to cytomegalovirus serostatus. A later analysis re-analyzed previously published TCR beta repertoires from several hundred donors and added high-resolution HLA genotyping to study TCR occurrence patterns. In an earlier analysis of 500 to 650 of the donors, high-throughput TCR beta sequencing was used to judge whether each TCR beta V gene segment behaved as functional or pseudogenic. Class I and class II HLA loci were covered by the typing at four-digit resolution. Donor age, sex, ethnicity and CMV serostatus were collected together with the repertoire data. Among some 410 genotyped donors of the cohort, an average of roughly 230,000 unique TCR beta nucleotide sequences was sequenced per donor, of which about 18% were non-productive. Several DR-DQ haplotypes were handled as single units for association and clustering because linkage in the cohort was strong. Every discovery cohort repertoire had been produced on one sequencing platform. High-throughput TCR immunosequencing, statistical association of individual TCRs with disease status, and machine learning were combined to predict cytomegalovirus infection status. The aim of the study was to test whether cataloging public T cell receptors could identify signatures of past pathogen exposure. Overall results and qualifications from the work: Presence/absence analyses assumed roughly uniform sequencing depth across donors, an assumption that may not hold. The classifier was reported to diagnose cytomegalovirus status with high specificity and sensitivity in both the original cohort and the validation cohort. CMV serostatus was the only immune exposure information available for the cohort. V-gene and J-gene trimming of TCR beta chains was associated with a missense DCLRE1C variant in a later genetic analysis, and the association was replicated in an independent cohort. Some IMGT-functional V segments, including TRBV6-2 and TRBV6-3, could not be distinguished by the 87-base-pair reads and were therefore excluded. According to the authors, the approach could potentially be generalized to other disease states and immunological phenotypes. Broadly in line with IMGT annotations, most TCR beta V segments showed up in productive rearrangements about 87% or about 30% of the time in an earlier analysis of some 590 of the donors. A later analysis reported that several top co-occurrence clusters appeared linked to parvovirus B19, influenza, CMV and Epstein-Barr virus. A total of 150 to 200 TCR beta chains were listed by the study as associated with cytomegalovirus. At a false discovery rate of 0.05, a later analysis linked about 16,000 TCR beta sequences to specific HLA alleles. Compared with the approximately 710-donor mean, donors in an Asian-associated ancestry cluster had fewer N-insertions in productive TCRs, according to a later genetic analysis. While some public TCRs were present in many individuals, most TCR sequences turned up only very rarely across donors. In a later analysis, HLA-associated TCR beta chains showed more clonal expansion and lower generation probabilities than non-associated chains that were equally common. Correlated functional status among segregating V segments might be attributable to linkage disequilibrium, but an unknown experimental factor could not be ruled out. A cluster of highly shared sequence variants was judged likely to represent a technical artifact of the sequencing pipeline. Because HLA typing was missing for some donors at each locus, association tests included only the typed subset. According to a later analysis, TCR association rates differed among HLA loci, with DRB1 alleles showing the most associated TCRs and HLA-C alleles showing the fewest. A few of the identified cytomegalovirus-associated TCR beta chains were confirmed in vitro to be specific for cytomegalovirus antigens. A further reported finding was that TCR beta sequences accurately predicted the HLA-A and HLA-B alleles for most subjects in the first cohort. In this cohort, only TCR beta chains were sequenced, and detectable features were limited by the absence of alpha or paired-chain data. According to a later analysis, most CMV-associated TCR beta chains appeared to be HLA-restricted, and the HLA associations seemed to be driven largely by CMV exposure. About 17 rarely observed V segments, including chromosome 9 orphons, were excluded from the earlier analysis of about 610 of the donors because counts were too low. When HLA alleles, especially DR and DQ, strongly co-occurred, attributing TCR associations to individual alleles was difficult.

Only a few counts were recorded for this clone. This clone's antigen is unknown. Base quality data are lacking; no much larger clone is found one base away. Preparation of the library involved the immunoSEQ multiplex PCR assay. A mixture of 60 forward primers for TCR Vbeta segments and 13 reverse primers for TCR Jbeta segments was used in the multiplex PCR. The CDR3 region of rearranged TCR beta genes was amplified from genomic DNA by a multiplex PCR assay. On the Illumina HiSeq System, the amplified TCR beta libraries were sequenced as 87-base-pair reads. The source study handled its data this way. Across the 700 or so repertoires, a later analysis counted 78 million or so unique TCR beta chains, roughly 11 million of which were shared by at least two donors. To remove PCR and sequencing errors, raw reads were error-corrected and collapsed into unique sequences using a nearest-neighbor algorithm that merged closely related sequences. V, D and J gene segments were assigned by aligning CDR3 sequences to IMGT reference sequences. For a sequence to be retained, at least a six-nucleotide match to both a V gene segment and a J gene segment was required. A rearrangement counted as productive if the CDR3 had no stop codons and remained in frame with V and J, and every other rearrangement counted as non-productive. CDR3 was defined according to IMGT convention as the region running from the second conserved V-encoded cysteine to the conserved J-encoded phenylalanine. The earlier analysis of about 610 of the donors excluded sequences that lacked an unambiguous match to a single V gene segment. An earlier analysis of about 600 of the donors called V segments functional above 56.7% productive rearrangements and segregating when the between-donor standard deviation exceeded 5%. A statistical classification framework was built to diagnose cytomegalovirus status from the catalog of TCR beta chain sequences. In a later analysis, TCR nucleotide sequences were compared against IMGT/GENE-DB human TR gene sequences so that V and J genes could be assigned. The TCRdist pipeline was used in a later analysis to assign CDR3 sequences and most-parsimonious VDJ recombination scenarios. In a later analysis, each TCR beta chain was defined by its CDR3 amino acid sequence together with its V-gene family, and reads without a unique V-gene family were excluded. In a later analysis, around 650 highly shared, low-generation-probability nucleotide sequences were removed to address suspected cross-contamination and a sequencing artifact. A later analysis calculated a clonal expansion index for each public chain from normalized within-repertoire ranks of inferred template counts. A later analysis computed generation probabilities with a VDJ recombination model fitted to out-of-frame rearrangements, and checked the results against IGoR. In a later analysis, TCR-TCR, TCR-HLA and TCR-CMV co-occurrence was scored with hypergeometric tests, and a repertoire-size bias correction was applied to TCR pairs. To estimate false discovery rates, a later analysis permuted the HLA or CMV assignments 20 times. In a later analysis, co-occurring TCRs were grouped with DBSCAN, and TCRdist sequence similarity was added when clustering was performed within HLA-allele-positive subsets. Repertoires with fewer than 30,000 or more than 120,000 public chains, plus five repertoires with anomalous nucleotide sharing, were excluded from co-occurrence clustering. As stored in TCRdb, this immuneACCESS dataset retains in-frame rearrangements with V and J assigned. A fraction of the clones does not appear; measured against another copy, unresolved V genes explain less than half of the discrepancy, and the remainder lacks a known reason. That table supplies the V and J calls and clone size; D and trimming were determined from the DNA. Recorded for this sample are roughly 190,000 clones; over 65% of them occurred a single time. The ten largest make up less than 2% of the sample.

The cohort consisted of some 670 healthy bone marrow donors. At the time of sampling, all cohort members were nominally healthy, though unrecorded immune exposures were likely present. The donor tested CMV seronegative, placing the donor among the 350 to 400 seronegative members of the cohort. Each donor provided a peripheral blood sample, and peripheral blood mononuclear cells were used for TCR beta sequencing. Genomic DNA extraction from the blood cell samples was performed with the Qiagen DNeasy Blood Extraction Kit. The CDR3 spans 17 residues, from the cysteine through the phenylalanine. Only CDR3 DNA remains: 51 bases, in frame from the first base. CDR1 and CDR2 are read off the germline V gene as SGHRS and YFSETQ. The V end loses 0 bases and the J end loses 1 base, and a stretch of 13 bases separates them.

The chain uses TRBV5-1 and TRBJ1-4, with no confidently assigned D gene. The sequenced sample was PBMCs. The sequence was collected from a woman aged 30 to 39 in good health and CMV-seronegative. The encoded CDR3 is CASSLVGIRGTNEKLFF. DNA sequence: TGCGCCAGCAGCTTGGTTGGAATCCGAGGAACTAATGAAAAACTGTTTTTT.